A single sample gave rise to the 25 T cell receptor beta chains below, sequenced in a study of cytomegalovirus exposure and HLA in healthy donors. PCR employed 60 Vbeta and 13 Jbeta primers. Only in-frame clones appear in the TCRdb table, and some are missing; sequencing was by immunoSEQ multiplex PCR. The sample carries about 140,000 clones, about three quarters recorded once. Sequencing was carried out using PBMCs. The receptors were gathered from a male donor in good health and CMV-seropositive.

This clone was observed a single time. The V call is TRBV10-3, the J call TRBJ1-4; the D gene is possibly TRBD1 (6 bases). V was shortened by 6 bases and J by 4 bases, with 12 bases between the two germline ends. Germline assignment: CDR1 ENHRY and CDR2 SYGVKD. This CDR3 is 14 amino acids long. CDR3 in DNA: TGTGCCATCAGAAAGGACAGTAGTAATGAAAAACTGTTTTTT. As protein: CAIRKDSSNEKLFF.

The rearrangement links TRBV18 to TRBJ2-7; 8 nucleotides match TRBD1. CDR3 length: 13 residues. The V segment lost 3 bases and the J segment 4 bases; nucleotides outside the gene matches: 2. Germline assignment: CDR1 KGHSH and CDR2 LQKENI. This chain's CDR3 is CASSPQGAYEQYF. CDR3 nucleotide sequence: TGTGCCAGCTCACCCCAGGGGGCGTACGAGCAGTACTTC.

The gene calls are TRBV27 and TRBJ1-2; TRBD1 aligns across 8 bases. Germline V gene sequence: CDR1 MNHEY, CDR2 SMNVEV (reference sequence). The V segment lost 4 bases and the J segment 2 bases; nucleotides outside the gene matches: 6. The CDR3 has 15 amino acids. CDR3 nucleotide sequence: TGTGCCAGCAGTTCCGCCCGGACAGGGAACTATGGCTACACCTTC. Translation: CASSSARTGNYGYTF.

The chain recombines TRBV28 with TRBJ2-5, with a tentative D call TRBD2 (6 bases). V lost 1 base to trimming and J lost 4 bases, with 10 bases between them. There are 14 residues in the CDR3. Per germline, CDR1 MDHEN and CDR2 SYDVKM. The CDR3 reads CASSLFSGVETQYF. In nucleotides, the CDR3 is TGTGCCAGCAGTTTATTTTCGGGAGTAGAGACCCAGTACTTC.

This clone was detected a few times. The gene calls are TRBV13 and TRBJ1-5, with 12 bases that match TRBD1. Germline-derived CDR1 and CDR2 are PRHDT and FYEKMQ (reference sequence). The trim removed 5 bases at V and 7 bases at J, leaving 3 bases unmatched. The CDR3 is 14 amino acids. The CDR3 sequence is CASSGTGGGQPQHF. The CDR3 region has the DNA TGTGCCAGCAGCGGGACAGGGGGCGGACAGCCCCAGCATTTT.

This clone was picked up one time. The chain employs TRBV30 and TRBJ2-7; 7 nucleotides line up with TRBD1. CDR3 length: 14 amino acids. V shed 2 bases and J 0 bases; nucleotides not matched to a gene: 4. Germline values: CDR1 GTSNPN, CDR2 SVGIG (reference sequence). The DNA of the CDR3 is TGTGCCTGGAGTAAGGGGACAGTCTCCTACGAGCAGTACTTC. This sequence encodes CAWSKGTVSYEQYF.

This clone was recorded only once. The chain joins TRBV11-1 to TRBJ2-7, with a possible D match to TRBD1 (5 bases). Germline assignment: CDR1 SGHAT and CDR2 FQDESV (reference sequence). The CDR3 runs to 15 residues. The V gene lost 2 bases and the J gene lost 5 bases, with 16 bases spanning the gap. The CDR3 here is CASSLLAGPPDEQYF. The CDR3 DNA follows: TGTGCCAGCAGCTTACTGGCAGGGCCCCCGGACGAGCAGTACTTC.

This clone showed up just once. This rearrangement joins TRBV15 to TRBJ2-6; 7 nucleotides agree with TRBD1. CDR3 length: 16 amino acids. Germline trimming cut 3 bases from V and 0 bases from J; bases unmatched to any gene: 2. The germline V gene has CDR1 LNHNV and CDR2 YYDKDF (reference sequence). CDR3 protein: CATSSSGGSGANVLTF. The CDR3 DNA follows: TGTGCCACCAGCAGTTCAGGGGGCTCTGGGGCCAACGTCCTGACTTTC.

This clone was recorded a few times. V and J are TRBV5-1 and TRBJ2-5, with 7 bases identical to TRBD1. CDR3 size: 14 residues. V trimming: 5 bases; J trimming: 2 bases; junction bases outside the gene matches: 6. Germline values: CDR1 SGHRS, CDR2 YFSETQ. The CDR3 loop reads CASSLWDSQETQYF. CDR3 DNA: TGCGCCAGCAGTCTTTGGGACAGTCAAGAGACCCAGTACTTC.

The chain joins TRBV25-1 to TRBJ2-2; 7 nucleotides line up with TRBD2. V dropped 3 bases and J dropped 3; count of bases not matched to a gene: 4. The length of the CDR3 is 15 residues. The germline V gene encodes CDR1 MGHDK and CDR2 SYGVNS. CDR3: CASSERTRDTGELFF. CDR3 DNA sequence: TGTGCCAGCAGTGAGCGGACTAGGGACACCGGGGAGCTGTTTTTT.

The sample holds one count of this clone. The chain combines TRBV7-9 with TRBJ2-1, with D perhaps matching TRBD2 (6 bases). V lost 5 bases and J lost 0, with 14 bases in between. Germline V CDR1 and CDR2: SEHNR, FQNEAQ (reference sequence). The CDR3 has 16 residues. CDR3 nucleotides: TGTGCCAGCAGCCCGCGAGCGGGTAACTCCTACAATGAGCAGTTCTTC. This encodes CASSPRAGNSYNEQFF.

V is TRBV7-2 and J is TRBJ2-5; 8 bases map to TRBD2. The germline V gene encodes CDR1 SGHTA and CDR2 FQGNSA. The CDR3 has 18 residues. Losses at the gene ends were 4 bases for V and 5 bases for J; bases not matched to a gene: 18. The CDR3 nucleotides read TGTGCCAGCAGCTCCCCCCCTGTAGCGGGGTCGCGTAAGGAGACCCAGTACTTC. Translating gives CASSSPPVAGSRKETQYF.

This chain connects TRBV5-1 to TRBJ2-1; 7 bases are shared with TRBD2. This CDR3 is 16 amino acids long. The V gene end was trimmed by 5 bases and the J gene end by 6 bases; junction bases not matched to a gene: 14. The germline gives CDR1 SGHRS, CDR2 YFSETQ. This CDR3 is CASSISVSGAVNEQFF. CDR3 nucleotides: TGCGCCAGCAGTATTTCGGTGAGCGGGGCGGTCAATGAGCAGTTCTTC. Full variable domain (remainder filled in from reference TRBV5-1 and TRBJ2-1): KAGVTQTPRYLIKTRGQQVTLSCSPISGHRSVSWYQQTPGQGLQFLFEYFSETQRNKGNFPGRFSGRQFSNSRSEMNVSTLELGDSALYLCASSISVSGAVNEQFFGPGTRLTVL.

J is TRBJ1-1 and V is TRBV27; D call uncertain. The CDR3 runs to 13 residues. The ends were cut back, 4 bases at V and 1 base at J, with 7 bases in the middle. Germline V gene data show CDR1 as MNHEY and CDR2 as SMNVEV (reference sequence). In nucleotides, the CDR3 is TGTGCCAGCAGTTACACAGCGAACACTGAAGCTTTCTTT. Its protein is CASSYTANTEAFF.

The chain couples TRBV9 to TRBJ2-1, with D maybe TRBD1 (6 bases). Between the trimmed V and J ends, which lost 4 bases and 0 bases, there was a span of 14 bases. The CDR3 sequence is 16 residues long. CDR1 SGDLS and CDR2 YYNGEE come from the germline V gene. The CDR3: CASSPETGSSYNEQFF. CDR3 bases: TGTGCCAGCAGCCCAGAGACAGGAAGCTCCTACAATGAGCAGTTCTTC.

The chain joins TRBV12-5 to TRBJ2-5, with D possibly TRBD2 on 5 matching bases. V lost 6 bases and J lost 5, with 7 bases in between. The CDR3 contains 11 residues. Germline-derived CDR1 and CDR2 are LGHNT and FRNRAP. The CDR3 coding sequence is TGTGCTAGTGGACCGGGGGAGACCCAGTACTTC. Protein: CASGPGETQYF.

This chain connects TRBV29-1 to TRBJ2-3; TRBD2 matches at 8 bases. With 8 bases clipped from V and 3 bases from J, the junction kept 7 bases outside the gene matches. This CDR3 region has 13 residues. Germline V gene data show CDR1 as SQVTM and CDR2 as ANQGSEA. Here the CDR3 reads CSLGTRGTDTQYF. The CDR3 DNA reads TGCAGCTTGGGGACTAGGGGAACAGATACGCAGTATTTT.

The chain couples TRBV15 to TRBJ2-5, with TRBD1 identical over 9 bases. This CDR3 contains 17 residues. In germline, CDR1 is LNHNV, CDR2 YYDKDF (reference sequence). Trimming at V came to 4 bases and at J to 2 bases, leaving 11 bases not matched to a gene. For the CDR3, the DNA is TGTGCCACCAGCATCCCGTACAGGGGGCCGAAACAAGAGACCCAGTACTTC. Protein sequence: CATSIPYRGPKQETQYF.

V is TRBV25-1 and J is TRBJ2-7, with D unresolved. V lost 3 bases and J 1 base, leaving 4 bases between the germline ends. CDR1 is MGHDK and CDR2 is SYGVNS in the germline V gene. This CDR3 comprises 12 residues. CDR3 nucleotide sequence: TGTGCCAGCAGTGATCCGTCCTACGAGCAGTACTTC. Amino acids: CASSDPSYEQYF.

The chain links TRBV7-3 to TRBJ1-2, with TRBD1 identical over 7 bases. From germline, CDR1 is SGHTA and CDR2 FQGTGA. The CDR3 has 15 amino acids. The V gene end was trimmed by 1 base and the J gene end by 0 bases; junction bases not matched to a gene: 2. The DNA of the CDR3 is TGTGCCAGCAGCTTAAGTGGACAGGCTAACTATGGCTACACCTTC. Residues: CASSLSGQANYGYTF.

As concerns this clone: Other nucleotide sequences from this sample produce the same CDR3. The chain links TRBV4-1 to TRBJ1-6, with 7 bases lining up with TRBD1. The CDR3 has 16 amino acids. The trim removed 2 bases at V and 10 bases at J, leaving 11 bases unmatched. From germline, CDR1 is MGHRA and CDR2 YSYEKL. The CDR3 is CASSQQRGRMNSPLHF. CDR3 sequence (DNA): TGCGCCAGCAGCCAACAGAGGGGGCGCATGAACTCACCCCTCCACTTT.

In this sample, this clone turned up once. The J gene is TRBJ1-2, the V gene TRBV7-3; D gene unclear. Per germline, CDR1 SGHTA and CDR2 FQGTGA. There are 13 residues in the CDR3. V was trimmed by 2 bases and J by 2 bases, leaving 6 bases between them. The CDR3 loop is CASSLEPNYGYTF. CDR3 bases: TGTGCCAGCAGCTTAGAGCCAAACTATGGCTACACCTTC.

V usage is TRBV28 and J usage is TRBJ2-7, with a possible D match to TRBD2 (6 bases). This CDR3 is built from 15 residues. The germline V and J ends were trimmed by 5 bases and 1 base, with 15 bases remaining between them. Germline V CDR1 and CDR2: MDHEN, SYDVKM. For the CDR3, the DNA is TGTGCCAGCAGTCCCGGGAGCCTTGGGTCCTACGAGCAGTACTTC. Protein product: CASSPGSLGSYEQYF.

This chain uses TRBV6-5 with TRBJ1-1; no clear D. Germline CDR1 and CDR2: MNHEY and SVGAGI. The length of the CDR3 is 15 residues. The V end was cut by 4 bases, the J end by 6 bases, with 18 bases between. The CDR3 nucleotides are TGTGCCAGCAGTTTTTATGTGGAGGGTCACGCTGAAGCTTTCTTT. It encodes CASSFYVEGHAEAFF.

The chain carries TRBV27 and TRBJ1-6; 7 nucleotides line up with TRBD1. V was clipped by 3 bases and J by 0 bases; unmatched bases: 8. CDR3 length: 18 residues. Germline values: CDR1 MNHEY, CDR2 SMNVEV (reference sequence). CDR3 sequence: CASSLGQYLSSYNSPLHF. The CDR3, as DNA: TGTGCCAGCAGTTTGGGACAGTACCTTAGCTCCTATAATTCACCCCTCCACTTT.